A single sample gave rise to the 15 T cell receptor beta chains below, sequenced in a study of blood T cells in healthy people across ages. PCR was performed a second time for about 7 to 12 cycles using a sample-barcoded 5' primer and a J-beta primer mix. TCRdb reprocessed the 5' RACE reads via MiXCR and lists one record per CDR3 protein. The sample includes under 850,000 distinct CDR3 sequences, 30% to 45% of them seen just once. The sample consisted of blood. The receptors were gathered from a man aged 18 to 30 in good health.

Comment on this clonotype: This may be a read error: a much more frequent sequence differs by one nucleotide. The chain employs TRBV20-1 and TRBJ2-4; 10 bases are a match to TRBD1. Germline values: CDR1 DFQATT, CDR2 SNEGSKA (reference sequence). V was pared by 6 bases and J by 13 bases, with 21 bases of the junction left unmatched. This CDR3 region has 16 residues. The CDR3 nucleotides are TGCAGTGCGGCGGACCCGGGACAGGGGATCAACAATGAGCAGTACTTC. Its protein is CSAADPGQGINNEQYF.

The CDR3 loop is CASRPQSGQMNTEAFF. The CDR3 DNA follows: TGCGCCAGCAGGCCGCAGTCAGGTCAGATGAACACTGAAGCTTTCTTT. This chain joins TRBV5-1 and TRBJ1-1; D is ambiguous. The V and J ends lost 5 bases and 0 bases respectively, with 17 bases between them. The CDR3 covers 16 residues. The germline gives CDR1 SGHRS, CDR2 YFSETQ.

The chain is built from TRBV7-9 and TRBJ1-2; D not resolved. The V end lost 3 bases, the J end lost 10 bases, and 9 bases lay between the germline ends. The CDR3 totals 11 residues. The germline V gene encodes CDR1 SEHNR and CDR2 FQNEAQ (reference sequence). CDR3 bases: TGTGCCAGCAGCTTTGGCCCAGACTACACCTTC. Translated, it gives CASSFGPDYTF.

This clonotype has ten or more counts. V is TRBV20-1 and J is TRBJ1-2, with D possibly matching TRBD1 (6 bases). CDR1 and CDR2 (germline): DFQATT, SNEGSKA (reference sequence). Trimming pared 0 bases from V and 6 bases from J, leaving 20 bases between. This CDR3 region has 16 residues. The DNA for the CDR3 is TGCAGTGCTAGAGATCTGTCCTTACAGGGAACCCATGGCTACACCTTC. Amino acid sequence: CSARDLSLQGTHGYTF.

This clonotype was observed a few times. This chain uses TRBV7-8 with TRBJ1-4; no reliable D call. The CDR3 sequence is 14 residues long. Germline V gives CDR1 SGHVS, CDR2 FQNEAQ. The ends were cut back, 1 base at V and 7 bases at J, with 10 bases in the middle. This chain's CDR3 is CASSLVGPLEKLFF. The CDR3 region has the DNA TGTGCCAGCAGCTTAGTGGGCCCTCTTGAAAAACTGTTTTTT.

This clonotype has just a few counts. The gene calls are TRBV4-3 and TRBJ2-2; D not certain. Germline CDR1 reads LGHNA; CDR2 reads YSLEER. The CDR3 covers 15 residues. V lost 0 bases to trimming and J lost 5 bases, with 10 bases between them. This CDR3 is CASSQELSGTGELFF. The CDR3 DNA is TGCGCCAGCAGCCAAGAACTGTCCGGTACCGGGGAGCTGTTTTTT.

This clonotype came up a few times. V usage is TRBV7-8 and J usage is TRBJ2-3, with 7 bases matching TRBD2. V shed 2 bases, J shed 5 bases, and the junction held 7 bases outside the gene matches. Germline V CDR1 and CDR2: SGHVS, FQNEAQ. The CDR3 contains 15 residues. In DNA, the CDR3 is TGTGCCAGCAGCTTATTAGGACTAGGGGTAGATACGCAGTATTTT. Translation gives CASSLLGLGVDTQYF.

This clonotype appeared many times. The V call is TRBV7-2, the J call TRBJ1-1; D is unresolved. V gave up 5 bases and J gave up 1 base, with 8 bases separating them. Germline V gives CDR1 SGHTA, CDR2 FQGNSA. This CDR3 region has 13 residues. This chain's CDR3 is CASSRDTNTEAFF. The CDR3 DNA sequence: TGTGCCAGCAGCCGAGACACGAACACTGAAGCTTTCTTT.

This clonotype was counted only a few times. The CDR3 bases are TGTGCCATCAGTGAGACACAGGGGGCCGGGAAGACCCAGTACTTC. The encoded protein is CAISETQGAGKTQYF. The genes are TRBV10-3 and TRBJ2-7; TRBD1 aligns across 9 bases. Gene TRBJ2-5 matches the end of the DNA better, so the J call may be wrong. The germline CDR1 and CDR2 sequences are ENHRY and SYGVKD. CDR3 length equals 15 residues.

V gene TRBV7-9 combines with J gene TRBJ1-2; possible D gene TRBD1, 5 bases. V was trimmed by 4 bases and J by 4 bases, leaving 16 bases between them. The germline V gene has CDR1 SEHNR and CDR2 FQNEAQ (reference sequence). The CDR3 covers 15 residues. CDR3 protein: CASSSPLRRAYGYTF. CDR3 nucleotide sequence: TGTGCCAGCAGCTCCCCCCTACGCAGGGCCTATGGCTACACCTTC.

This clonotype was seen only a few times. J is TRBJ2-3 and V is TRBV20-1; D not resolved. The CDR3 extends over 16 amino acids. Germline-derived CDR1 and CDR2 are DFQATT and SNEGSKA (reference sequence). V was cut by 0 bases and J by 4 bases, with 17 bases left in between. The CDR3, as DNA: TGCAGTGCTAGAGAGGGTGACTTCCCCGACCCAGATACGCAGTATTTT. Its translation: CSAREGDFPDPDTQYF.

The table lists this clonotype with a few counts. The chain recombines TRBV20-1 with TRBJ1-1; the D gene is possibly TRBD1 (5 bases). The germline V gene encodes CDR1 DFQATT and CDR2 SNEGSKA (reference sequence). Trimming took off 1 base at V and 0 bases at J, with 9 bases between the two ends. CDR3 size: 14 residues. The CDR3 reads CSARGGSLNTEAFF. CDR3 DNA: TGCAGTGCTAGAGGGGGGAGCCTGAACACTGAAGCTTTCTTT.

This clonotype has just a few counts. The rearrangement uses TRBV29-1 and TRBJ1-1; D uncertain. CDR1 and CDR2 from the germline V gene are SQVTM and ANQGSEA. Between the trimmed V and J ends, which lost 1 base and 4 bases, there was a span of 13 bases. This CDR3 has 14 residues. The chain's CDR3 is CSVEGVGSVTEAFF. The CDR3 bases are TGCAGCGTTGAAGGAGTAGGGTCGGTCACTGAAGCTTTCTTT.

The V call is TRBV24-1, the J call TRBJ1-1; tentative D call: TRBD1 (6 bases). Deletions cut 4 bases from V and 1 base from J, with 9 bases between. Germline V CDR1 and CDR2: KGHDR, SFDVKD. The CDR3 loop spans 14 amino acids. In nucleotides, the CDR3 is TGTGCCACCAGTGAGGGGACACCGAACACTGAAGCTTTCTTT. Protein: CATSEGTPNTEAFF.

The CDR3 region is CSARDPVRNEQFF. CDR3 bases: TGCAGTGCTAGAGACCCGGTCCGCAATGAGCAGTTCTTC. The chain is built from TRBV20-1 and TRBJ2-1; the D is unclear. V gave up 0 bases and J gave up 6 bases, with 9 bases separating them. The CDR3 is 13 residues long. The germline V gene encodes CDR1 DFQATT and CDR2 SNEGSKA (reference sequence).